Listed below are T cell receptor beta chains from one sample, sequenced in a study of cytotoxic CD8 clonotypes in ibrutinib-treated CLL. Sequencing was performed with immunoSEQ multiplex PCR; in TCRdb, only in-frame clones are kept and a portion is missing. The sample has approximately 200,000 clones, around three quarters seen once. The specimen was PBMCs, collected after 24 months of ibrutinib treatment. These receptors all come from a human donor with chronic lymphocytic leukemia. Both conserved end residues are trimmed from each CDR3. Fields, in order: V gene, J gene, CDR3 protein.

>TRBV5-4|TRBJ2-7
ASSLQPSYEQY
>TRBV5-1|TRBJ2-7
ASSLGTSGSGEQY
>TRBV7-6|TRBJ2-5
ASSLAWETQY
>TRBV7-9|TRBJ2-1
ASSLGLAGGPIYNEQF
>TRBV6-5|TRBJ2-7
ASSLWPSVGEQY
>TRBV30|TRBJ2-3
AWASSHTQY
>TRBV29-1|TRBJ2-5
SVTPAVETQY
>TRBV2|TRBJ1-2
ASSETGLGYT
>TRBV2|TRBJ2-7
ASIDRGEQY
>TRBV15|TRBJ1-1
ATSREASHIG
>TRBV7-6|TRBJ2-1
ASSQIIGGRYNEQF
>TRBV27|TRBJ2-7
ASSLGMRSYEQY
>TRBV18|TRBJ1-5
ASSPGTGSQH
>TRBV29-1|TRBJ2-1
SAKDSSSYNEQF
>TRBV7-9|TRBJ2-2
ASSSPPGQPNTGELF
>TRBV19|TRBJ1-1
ASRQGQAAHTEAF
>TRBV6-4|TRBJ2-2
ASSAQGTGELF
>TRBV6-5|TRBJ1-5
ASSFQGWNQPQH
>TRBV9|TRBJ2-1
ASSASGRSGNEQF
>TRBV4-1|TRBJ1-5
ASSQGTGGNRNQPQH
>TRBV5-6|TRBJ2-7
ASSFGQGSYEQY
>TRBV7-2|TRBJ2-2
ASSLNAPTLLNGELF
>TRBV9|TRBJ2-1
ASSGPYSGKGNNEQF
>TRBV2|TRBJ1-4
ASHSQGAAEKLF
>TRBV27|TRBJ2-7
ASSLTSGGHYEQY
>TRBV7-9|TRBJ2-5
ASSLGTTIGPQETQY
>TRBV11-2|TRBJ2-1
ASSLVSLAGEVEQF
>TRBV7-3|TRBJ2-2
ASSLSGVGTGELF